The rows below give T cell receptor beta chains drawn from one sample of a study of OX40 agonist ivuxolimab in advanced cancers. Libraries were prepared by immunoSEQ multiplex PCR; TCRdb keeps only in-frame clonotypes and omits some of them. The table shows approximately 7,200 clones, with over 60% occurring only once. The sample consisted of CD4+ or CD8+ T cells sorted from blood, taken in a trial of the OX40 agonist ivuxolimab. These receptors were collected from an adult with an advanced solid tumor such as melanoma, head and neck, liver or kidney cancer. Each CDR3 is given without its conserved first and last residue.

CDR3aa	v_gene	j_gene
ASSTGVNEKLF	TRBV7-9	TRBJ1-4
ASGPGWGGNEQF	TRBV6-5	TRBJ2-1
ASSEPWANSPLH	TRBV4-1	TRBJ1-6
ASSHLHEQF	TRBV6-5	TRBJ2-1
ATGRPGELF	TRBV15	TRBJ2-2
ASSFYQGESGNTIY	TRBV28	TRBJ1-3
ASSEVGAGGASPLH	TRBV6-1	TRBJ1-6
ASSLDQATNYGYT	TRBV5-1	TRBJ1-2
ASRPPGHDYGYT	TRBV28	TRBJ1-2
ASSFGTSDPLETQY	TRBV7-9	TRBJ2-5
ASSQGPAYEQY	TRBV2	TRBJ2-7
ASSPWGLGGPDNEQF	TRBV13	TRBJ2-1
ASSEWQGLNQPQH	TRBV2	TRBJ1-5
ASSLVQDKVYEQY	TRBV7-2	TRBJ2-7
ASSPGTGLSYEQY	TRBV5-4	TRBJ2-7
ASSYIGGSYNEQF	TRBV6-5	TRBJ2-1
ASSLGVGRETQY	TRBV7-6	TRBJ2-5
ASSDGEWTQY	TRBV10-2	TRBJ2-5
ASSPTNPTGVNYGYT	TRBV18	TRBJ1-2
ASSQSGTGNTEAF	TRBV4-1	TRBJ1-1
ASSIQDRANSPLH	TRBV19	TRBJ1-6
ATRQGAYTEAF	TRBV19	TRBJ1-1
ASSLWDSRRDSYT	TRBV9	TRBJ1-2
ASSPDPRPNEQF	TRBV2	TRBJ2-1
ASSPSWTGTVGQY	TRBV7-2	TRBJ2-4
ASSVGGAWNTEAF	TRBV9	TRBJ1-1
ASSFGSGTRQNYGYT	TRBV11-2	TRBJ1-2
ASRKTGRNQPQH	TRBV6-5	TRBJ1-5
ASSEVGTGKLKQPQH	TRBV6-1	TRBJ1-5
ASSPGQGLRAQH	TRBV4-1	TRBJ1-5
ASSFSPRGGELF	TRBV6-5	TRBJ2-2
AWNIKIPNTEAF	TRBV30	TRBJ1-1
ASPTMECTYEQY	TRBV5-5	TRBJ2-7
ASGTSGNLYEQY	TRBV6-1	TRBJ2-7
ASSPTGDGFNYGYT	TRBV18	TRBJ1-2
ASSHGTGGLIEQF	TRBV4-3	TRBJ2-1
ASSLGQTGELF	TRBV5-8	TRBJ2-2
ASSAARWGAYSGELF	TRBV9	TRBJ2-2
ASSLEGAAYEQY	TRBV5-4	TRBJ2-7
ASSQEGGQPQH	TRBV4-2	TRBJ1-5
ASSPTGLRGEQY	TRBV7-6	TRBJ2-7
ASSLGYPKMTDTQY	TRBV5-6	TRBJ2-3
ASSELLAEAYNEQF	TRBV2	TRBJ2-1
ASSQERDRETDTQY	TRBV4-1	TRBJ2-3
ASSPVV	TRBV21-1	TRBJ1-1
ASSPRDLAYEQF	TRBV4-1	TRBJ2-1
ASSEGLSYEQY	TRBV2	TRBJ2-7
ASAPIGTGDFEQY	TRBV4-1	NA